Listed here is a single T cell receptor beta chain. One entry per CDR3 protein results from TCRdb running MiXCR on the 5' RACE reads. The sample contains around 88,000 distinct CDR3 sequences, more than 10% of which appear only once. This CDR3 is 16 amino acids long. Trimming took off 5 bases at V and 2 bases at J, with 16 bases between the two ends. Germline V gene sequence: CDR1 LNHNV, CDR2 YYDKDF (reference sequence). This sample stems from a study of T cells after yellow fever vaccination. Study outcomes and limitations: Across the CD4 and CD8 compartments, a small share of clonotypes was present in both. After the booster, 95% to 98% of CD4 and about nine tenths of CD8 primary-response clones were re-detected.

The origin of this receptor is a man aged 18-30 years who received the YFV17D yellow fever vaccine. V gene TRBV15 combines with J gene TRBJ2-1; possibly TRBD2 for D (6 bases). The material sequenced was CD8+ T cells not binding an NS4B(214-222) dextramer, sorted from PBMCs, taken 20 to 25 days after the first yellow fever vaccination. The CDR3 here is CATSVRDAATYNEQFF. The CDR3, as DNA: TGTGCCACCAGCGTGCGGGACGCCGCCACCTACAATGAGCAGTTCTTC.